This TCR beta chain is drawn from a study of PD-1 blockade in mismatch repair-deficient tumors. Findings and caveats of the study: Approximately 140 unique blood TCRs came from expansion to three of seven peptides. After pembrolizumab, tumor-resident clones rose rapidly, then generally contracted before radiologic responses.

The assay was immunoSEQ multiplex PCR, and TCRdb's table has in-frame clones only and misses some. The sample has roughly 9,000 clones, about 90% seen once; the top ten hold about 14%. CDR3 size: 14 residues. The germline gives CDR1 LNHDA, CDR2 SQIVND (reference sequence). Trimming pared 4 bases from V and 2 bases from J, leaving 9 bases between. Documented time point: approximately ten-day in vitro stimulation with candidate mutation-associated neoantigen peptide 1. As to this clone: Its specificity is not known.

This receptor was identified in an adult with mismatch repair-deficient cancer. The chain is built from TRBV19 and TRBJ1-5; the D is unclear. This specimen consisted of cells cultured in vitro, obtained from a patient treated with pembrolizumab. In DNA, the CDR3 is TGTGCCAGTAGTAAACCTATTGGCAATCAGCCCCAGCATTTT. The encoded protein is CASSKPIGNQPQHF.